These 19 T cell receptor beta chains originate from one sample sequenced in a study of cytomegalovirus exposure and HLA in healthy donors. It was with 60 Vbeta and 13 Jbeta primers that the PCR ran. The assay was immunoSEQ multiplex PCR, and TCRdb's table has in-frame clones only and misses some. The sample includes a few hundred thousand clones, roughly 80% of them seen just once. The sample consisted of PBMCs. These receptors came from a girl aged 2-10 years in good health and CMV-seronegative.

V usage is TRBV13 and J usage is TRBJ2-1; 7 bases are shared with TRBD1. There are 15 residues in the CDR3. The V gene's germline CDR1 is PRHDT and CDR2 FYEKMQ (reference sequence). V lost 3 bases and J lost 5; bases outside the gene matches: 7. CDR3 nucleotides: TGTGCCAGCAGCTTCTTCCGGGACAGTAACAATGAGCAGTTCTTC. This encodes CASSFFRDSNNEQFF.

V and J are TRBV7-2 and TRBJ1-6; D unclear. This CDR3 is 17 amino acids long. The germline CDR1 and CDR2 sequences are SGHTA and FQGNSA. Trimming left V 2 bases short and J 0 bases short, with 11 bases between. The CDR3 spells CASSLNTRSSYNSPLHF. The CDR3 DNA is TGTGCCAGCAGCTTAAACACCCGAAGCTCCTATAATTCACCCCTCCACTTT.

With respect to this clone: This same CDR3 is encoded by further DNA sequences in the sample. The chain uses TRBV5-1 and TRBJ1-1, with 9 bases matching TRBD1. The CDR3 has 20 residues. Germline CDR1 and CDR2: SGHRS and YFSETQ. V lost 5 bases to trimming and J lost 0 bases; unmatched junction nucleotides: 20. CDR3 nucleotides: TGCGCCAGCAGAACCGGGACAGGGATGGGCTATAGCGACATGAACACTGAAGCTTTCTTT. Protein: CASRTGTGMGYSDMNTEAFF. Combining the CDR3 with reference TRBV5-1 and TRBJ1-1 gives the whole variable domain KAGVTQTPRYLIKTRGQQVTLSCSPISGHRSVSWYQQTPGQGLQFLFEYFSETQRNKGNFPGRFSGRQFSNSRSEMNVSTLELGDSALYLCASRTGTGMGYSDMNTEAFFGQGTRLTVV.

The chain joins TRBV27 to TRBJ1-5; 9 bases are shared with TRBD1. V shed 6 bases and J 5 bases; nucleotides not matched to a gene: 2. The length of the CDR3 is 13 residues. Germline V lookup: CDR1 MNHEY, CDR2 SMNVEV (reference sequence). The CDR3 DNA follows: TGTGCCAGCAGACAGGGGGCTTATCAGCCCCAGCATTTT. This sequence encodes CASRQGAYQPQHF.

The V call is TRBV5-1, the J call TRBJ1-1; 9 nucleotides align to TRBD1. The length of the CDR3 is 13 residues. Germline assignment: CDR1 SGHRS and CDR2 YFSETQ. The V gene end was trimmed by 4 bases and the J gene end by 4 bases; junction bases not matched to a gene: 2. The CDR3 DNA sequence: TGCGCCAGCAGCAGGGACAGGGCCACTGAAGCTTTCTTT. Amino acid sequence: CASSRDRATEAFF.

The chain carries TRBV27 and TRBJ1-5; D gene uncertain. CDR3 length: 13 amino acids. V lost 6 bases and J lost 7, with 13 bases in between. Germline V lookup: CDR1 MNHEY, CDR2 SMNVEV (reference sequence). The CDR3 loop reads CASRLMGGQPQHF. The CDR3 nucleotides read TGTGCCAGCAGGCTGATGGGCGGGCAGCCCCAGCATTTT.

The gene calls are TRBV7-7 and TRBJ2-7, with TRBD2 as a possible D gene (6 bases). Trimming stripped 5 bases from V and 2 bases from J, with 22 bases between. The CDR3 totals 17 residues. CDR1 is SSHAT and CDR2 is FNYEAQ in the germline V gene (reference sequence). CDR3 residues: CASSREKGLAPPYEQYF. The CDR3 region has the DNA TGTGCCAGCAGCCGAGAAAAGGGACTTGCACCCCCCTACGAGCAGTACTTC.

As to this clone: Other DNA sequences in this specimen translate into the identical CDR3. The rearrangement uses TRBV6-5 and TRBJ1-1; TRBD1 might be the D (5 bases). Germline CDR1 and CDR2: MNHEY and SVGAGI. V was shortened by 5 bases and J by 7 bases, with 14 bases between the two germline ends. The CDR3 is 13 amino acids. DNA for the CDR3: TGTGCCAGCAGTCCCCGGGGCGGGGGTGAAGCTTTCTTT. This sequence encodes CASSPRGGGEAFF.

The chain carries TRBV10-3 and TRBJ2-3; possibly TRBD1 for D (6 bases). Per germline, CDR1 ENHRY and CDR2 SYGVKD. The CDR3 extends over 16 amino acids. Between the trimmed V and J ends, which lost 4 bases and 2 bases, there was a span of 16 bases. CDR3 region: CAISGDTTVNTDTQYF. The CDR3 DNA follows: TGTGCCATCAGTGGGGACACCACGGTTAACACAGATACGCAGTATTTT.

Worth noting for this clone: The same CDR3 also results from other DNA sequences found in this sample. This chain links TRBV7-9 with TRBJ2-3, with D maybe TRBD2 (6 bases). Germline CDR1 reads SEHNR; CDR2 reads FQNEAQ (reference sequence). V lost 1 base to trimming and J lost 1 base, with 15 bases between them. This CDR3 is built from 17 residues. DNA for the CDR3: TGTGCCAGCAGCTTAGGTCCAGGGCCGGGGGGCACAGATACGCAGTATTTT. Amino acids: CASSLGPGPGGTDTQYF.

V and J are TRBV10-3 and TRBJ2-7; TRBD1 matches 8 bases. V gave up 5 bases and J gave up 2 bases; unmatched junction bases: 11. The CDR3 contains 16 residues. Per germline, CDR1 ENHRY and CDR2 SYGVKD. This CDR3 is CAISNRQGKPTYEQYF. CDR3 nucleotides: TGTGCCATCAGTAACCGACAGGGGAAGCCTACCTACGAGCAGTACTTC.

The rearrangement links TRBV7-3 to TRBJ2-2; 11 nucleotides agree with TRBD2. The ends lost 5 bases at V and 3 bases at J; junction bases unmatched: 2. Germline V CDR1 and CDR2: SGHTA, FQGTGA. The CDR3 spans 15 residues. The CDR3 spells CASSPGLADTGELFF. The CDR3 DNA reads as TGTGCCAGCAGCCCGGGACTAGCGGACACCGGGGAGCTGTTTTTT.

The rearrangement joins TRBV6-1 to TRBJ2-7, with 12 bases aligning to TRBD2. This CDR3 contains 18 residues. J lost 2 bases, V lost 1 base, and 9 bases had no gene match. The germline gives CDR1 MNHNS, CDR2 SASEGT. As DNA, the CDR3 is TGTGCCAGCAGTGAAGTAGTGTGGACTAGCGGGGTTACCTACGAGCAGTACTTC. It specifies CASSEVVWTSGVTYEQYF.

The chain recombines TRBV27 with TRBJ1-1, with 8 bases fitting TRBD1. This CDR3 has 13 residues. After removal of 7 bases from V and 7 bases from J, the junction contained 8 bases not matched to a gene. Germline CDR1 MNHEY, CDR2 SMNVEV (reference sequence). The CDR3 region has the DNA TGTGCCAGCACCCAGACAGGGGAAGGTGAAGCTTTCTTT. This gives the protein CASTQTGEGEAFF.

The chain joins TRBV19 to TRBJ1-2, with D unresolved. The V end lost 2 bases, the J end lost 0 bases, and 10 bases lay between the germline ends. CDR3 length: 15 residues. Per germline, CDR1 LNHDA and CDR2 SQIVND (reference sequence). CDR3 residues: CASSIIEGANYGYTF. The CDR3 bases are TGTGCCAGTAGTATAATAGAAGGAGCTAACTATGGCTACACCTTC.

The chain joins TRBV2 to TRBJ2-2, with D hard to call. The CDR3 extends over 12 amino acids. Trimming cost V 7 bases and J 6 bases, with 9 bases left between them. Germline values: CDR1 SNHLY, CDR2 FYNNEI. Here the CDR3 reads CASNDGAGELFF. In DNA, the CDR3 is TGTGCCAGCAATGATGGAGCCGGGGAGCTGTTTTTT.

This chain uses TRBV7-9 with TRBJ1-2; 10 nucleotides align to TRBD1. CDR3 length: 18 residues. Germline V gene lookup returns CDR1 SEHNR and CDR2 FQNEAQ (reference sequence). Trimming took 5 bases from V and 0 from J; bases not matched to a gene: 12. The CDR3 spells CASSPFRRTGGANYGYTF. Here the CDR3 DNA reads TGTGCCAGCAGCCCCTTCCGTAGGACAGGGGGAGCTAACTATGGCTACACCTTC.

This chain uses TRBV19 with TRBJ1-1; D gene ambiguous. The CDR3 is 15 residues long. Germline lookup yields CDR1 LNHDA and CDR2 SQIVND (reference sequence). Trimming shortened V by 1 base and J by 0 bases, and 9 bases separated the two germline ends. The CDR3 protein is CASSIATGLNTEAFF. For the CDR3, the DNA is TGTGCCAGTAGTATAGCTACCGGTCTGAACACTGAAGCTTTCTTT.

The chain employs TRBV5-8 and TRBJ1-1; perhaps TRBD1 as D (6 bases). The CDR3 is 16 residues long. Trimming took 0 bases from V and 3 from J, leaving 15 bases between them. Germline assignment: CDR1 SGHTS and CDR2 YDEGEE. The CDR3 nucleotides read TGTGCCAGCAGCTTGGCCCGGCAGGGGACCCACACTGAAGCTTTCTTT. Protein sequence: CASSLARQGTHTEAFF. The full variable domain, with the rest looked up from reference TRBV5-8 and TRBJ1-1, is EAGVTQSPTHLIKTRGQQATLRCSPISGHTSVYWYQQALGLGLQFLLWYDEGEERNRGNFPPRFSGRQFPNYSSELNVNALELEDSALYLCASSLARQGTHTEAFFGQGTRLTVV.